These 28 T cell receptor beta chains originate from one sample sequenced in a study of blood T cell repertoires in COVID-19. Some clones are missing from TCRdb's copy, which holds only in-frame ones; the method was immunoSEQ multiplex PCR. The top ten clones hold 1% to 1.3% of a sample with a few hundred thousand clones, 85% to 90% of them seen once. What was sequenced was PBMCs or T cells enriched from blood (not recorded which). The source is a man aged 25 to 45 who had recovered from COVID-19.

In its sample, this clone was seen once. This chain joins TRBV9 and TRBJ1-2; D may be TRBD1 (5 bases). The CDR3 spans 10 residues. The V and J ends lost 4 bases and 14 bases respectively, with 12 bases between them. Germline values: CDR1 SGDLS, CDR2 YYNGEE. For the CDR3, the DNA is TGTGCCAGCAGCTCATTGGGGCTTACCTTC. It yields the protein CASSSLGLTF.

This clone was seen once. This chain uses TRBV19 with TRBJ2-1, with 7 bases fitting TRBD1. V shed 1 base and J 6 bases; nucleotides not matched to a gene: 9. Germline V gene lookup returns CDR1 LNHDA and CDR2 SQIVND (reference sequence). This CDR3 region has 16 residues. CDR3 sequence: CASSIAPLRGPNEQFF. The CDR3 DNA sequence: TGTGCCAGTAGTATAGCGCCCCTAAGGGGGCCCAATGAGCAGTTCTTC.

The chain combines TRBV6-5 with TRBJ1-3; D is possibly TRBD1 (5 bases). The V end was cut by 6 bases, the J end by 0 bases, with 12 bases between. Per germline, CDR1 MNHEY and CDR2 SVGAGI. CDR3 size: 15 residues. CDR3 residues: CASREGPGSGNTIYF. CDR3 bases: TGTGCCAGCAGGGAGGGGCCAGGCTCTGGAAACACCATATATTTT.

CDR3 bases: TGCGCCAGCAGCCTGCCGCGGACAGGCTGGAATGAAGCTTTCTTT. Translated, it gives CASSLPRTGWNEAFF. V usage is TRBV4-1 and J usage is TRBJ1-1; 7 nucleotides agree with TRBD1. The junction had 12 bases not matched to a gene; V was cut back by 4 bases and J by 7 bases. CDR1 and CDR2 (germline): MGHRA, YSYEKL. This CDR3 contains 15 residues.

This clone appeared a single time. V is TRBV9 and J is TRBJ1-3; perhaps TRBD1 as D (6 bases). This CDR3 is built from 15 residues. The V gene's germline CDR1 is SGDLS and CDR2 YYNGEE. The V gene lost 4 bases and the J gene lost 0 bases, with 11 bases spanning the gap. Here the CDR3 DNA reads TGTGCCAGCAGCCAAGGGGGGGGCTCTGGAAACACCATATATTTT. Amino acid sequence: CASSQGGGSGNTIYF.

The V and J genes are TRBV7-9 and TRBJ2-5; no clear D gene. This CDR3 comprises 12 residues. Trimming cost V 4 bases and J 5 bases, with 8 bases left between them. Germline assignment: CDR1 SEHNR and CDR2 FQNEAQ (reference sequence). The DNA of the CDR3 is TGTGCCAGCAGCTCCATGTCCGAGACCCAGTACTTC. This gives the protein CASSSMSETQYF.

This clone was seen a single time. The genes are TRBV7-9 and TRBJ1-4, with 8 bases fitting TRBD1. Germline loops: CDR1 SEHNR, CDR2 FQNEAQ (reference sequence). Losses at the gene ends were 3 bases for V and 7 bases for J; bases not matched to a gene: 4. The CDR3 has 14 amino acids. The CDR3, as DNA: TGTGCCAGCAGCTTGGCAGGGGGCTCTGAAAAACTGTTTTTT. Translation gives CASSLAGGSEKLFF.

This chain joins TRBV2 and TRBJ1-5; perhaps TRBD1 as D (5 bases). The CDR3 has 14 residues. The germline gives CDR1 SNHLY, CDR2 FYNNEI. Trimming removed 6 bases from V and 5 bases from J, with 14 bases in between. Written as DNA, the CDR3 is TGTGCCAGCAGCGGGGGGAGTGGGGATCAGCCCCAGCATTTT. It codes for CASSGGSGDQPQHF.

The V gene is TRBV5-1, the J gene TRBJ2-7, with TRBD2 matching over 7 bases. The CDR3 consists of 14 residues. Germline lookup yields CDR1 SGHRS and CDR2 YFSETQ. V was pared by 0 bases and J by 5 bases, with 5 bases of the junction left unmatched. The CDR3 spells CASSLGGSVDEQYF. Written as DNA, the CDR3 is TGCGCCAGCAGCTTGGGCGGGAGTGTCGACGAGCAGTACTTC.

This clone turned up a few times. The chain links TRBV7-3 to TRBJ2-3; 8 bases align to TRBD2. Germline V gives CDR1 SGHTA, CDR2 FQGTGA. This CDR3 has 15 residues. Trimming took 1 base from V and 10 from J; bases not matched to a gene: 10. The CDR3 DNA follows: TGTGCCAGCAGCTTAAACAAGGCTAGCGGGTTATCGCAGTATTTT. Translating it yields CASSLNKASGLSQYF.

CDR3 nucleotides: TGTGCCAGCAGAGCGCGAATGAACACTGAAGCTTTCTTT. This gives the protein CASRARMNTEAFF. The rearrangement links TRBV12-3 or TRBV12-4 to TRBJ1-1; the D is unclear. Trimming cost V 6 bases and J 0 bases, with 8 bases left between them. This CDR3 comprises 13 residues.

In this sample, this clone turned up a few times. This chain connects TRBV18 to TRBJ1-5, with D uncertain. Trimming removed 2 bases from V and 2 bases from J, with 13 bases in between. CDR1 is KGHSH and CDR2 is LQKENI in the germline V gene. This CDR3 comprises 16 residues. The CDR3 bases are TGTGCCAGCTCACCATCGCGGGCAAGTGGCAATCAGCCCCAGCATTTT. Translated, it gives CASSPSRASGNQPQHF.

The V gene is TRBV7-9, the J gene TRBJ1-5; D gene unclear. This CDR3 is 13 amino acids long. Germline V lookup: CDR1 SEHNR, CDR2 FQNEAQ (reference sequence). V lost 5 bases and J lost 5, with 10 bases in between. CDR3 coding DNA: TGTGCCAGCAGCCCCCAGGAGGATCAGCCCCAGCATTTT. Its translation: CASSPQEDQPQHF.

The chain has TRBV19 and TRBJ1-1, with TRBD1 as a possible D gene (5 bases). V lost 7 bases to trimming and J lost 1 base, with 16 bases between them. The CDR3 is 15 amino acids. Germline V lookup: CDR1 LNHDA, CDR2 SQIVND (reference sequence). CDR3 protein: CASTRDGGANTEAFF. The CDR3, as DNA: TGTGCCAGTACCCGGGACGGGGGAGCGAACACTGAAGCTTTCTTT.

This sequence joins TRBV24-1 and TRBJ2-5, with 8 bases lining up with TRBD2. With 2 bases clipped from V and 5 bases from J, the junction kept 3 bases outside the gene matches. The CDR3 sequence is 14 residues long. Germline CDR1 KGHDR, CDR2 SFDVKD. CDR3 in DNA: TGTGCCACCAGTGATTCAGGACTAGCTGAGACCCAGTACTTC. The encoded protein is CATSDSGLAETQYF.

In nucleotides, the CDR3 is TGTGCCAGCAGCCATACCGGGACTACGACCGGGGAGCTGTTTTTT. This encodes CASSHTGTTTGELFF. V gene TRBV4-2 combines with J gene TRBJ2-2; 7 nucleotides align to TRBD2. The germline V gene encodes CDR1 LGHNA and CDR2 YNFKEQ. The CDR3 runs 15 residues. V was clipped by 3 bases and J by 5 bases; unmatched bases: 6.

With regard to this clone: The junction does not match germline at one end; this may be a read error. The V gene is TRBV24-1, the J gene TRBJ2-7, with 9 nucleotides matching TRBD1. Germline V gives CDR1 KGHDR, CDR2 SFDVKD. The CDR3 runs to 15 residues. The chain's CDR3 is CATSEGTGGRYEQYF. In nucleotides, the CDR3 is TGTGCCACAAGTGAGGGAACAGGGGGCAGGTACGAGCAGTACTTC.

The chain combines TRBV10-3 with TRBJ1-6; D gene uncertain. The CDR3 consists of 12 residues. Germline V CDR1 and CDR2: ENHRY, SYGVKD. V was cut by 7 bases and J by 8 bases, with 9 bases left in between. Here the CDR3 reads CAIKTEDSPLHF. In nucleotides, the CDR3 is TGTGCCATCAAGACCGAGGATTCACCCCTCCACTTT.

The rearrangement uses TRBV5-1 and TRBJ2-3, with 10 positions matching TRBD2. J gave up 4 bases and V 4 bases, and 9 bases lay outside the gene matches. This CDR3 region has 16 residues. CDR1 and CDR2 (germline): SGHRS, YFSETQ. CDR3 loop: CASSLGSSGRSDTQYF. The CDR3 nucleotides read TGCGCCAGCAGCCTAGGATCTAGCGGGAGATCAGATACGCAGTATTTT. The whole variable domain, remainder taken from reference TRBV5-1 and TRBJ2-3, is KAGVTQTPRYLIKTRGQQVTLSCSPISGHRSVSWYQQTPGQGLQFLFEYFSETQRNKGNFPGRFSGRQFSNSRSEMNVSTLELGDSALYLCASSLGSSGRSDTQYFGPGTRLTVL.

The chain is built from TRBV10-3 and TRBJ2-7; D possibly corresponds to TRBD2 (6 bases). The CDR3 runs 13 residues. V lost 2 bases and J 6 bases, leaving 11 bases between the germline ends. CDR1 is ENHRY and CDR2 is SYGVKD in the germline V gene. Here the CDR3 reads CAISEISGREQYF. DNA for the CDR3: TGTGCCATCAGTGAGATTAGCGGTCGCGAGCAGTACTTC.

The chain combines TRBV4-1 with TRBJ1-4, with D perhaps matching TRBD1 (5 bases). CDR1 MGHRA and CDR2 YSYEKL come from the germline V gene. The CDR3 loop spans 15 amino acids. V was trimmed by 4 bases and J by 4 bases, leaving 13 bases between them. CDR3 in DNA: TGCGCCAGCAGCCCTCGGGGGGTGGGTAATGAAAAACTGTTTTTT. Protein product: CASSPRGVGNEKLFF.

Only a few counts were recorded for this clone. V is TRBV29-1 and J is TRBJ1-5, with D hard to call. In germline, CDR1 is SQVTM, CDR2 ANQGSEA. The CDR3 contains 12 residues. The V end was cut by 4 bases, the J end by 6 bases, with 10 bases between. The CDR3 coding sequence is TGCAGCGTTGCTGAGGGTGGTCAGCCCCAGCATTTT. This sequence encodes CSVAEGGQPQHF.

This chain joins TRBV2 and TRBJ2-3; no clear D gene. The germline gives CDR1 SNHLY, CDR2 FYNNEI. The CDR3 sequence is 13 residues long. The V end lost 8 bases, the J end lost 2 bases, and 11 bases lay between the germline ends. The CDR3 DNA follows: TGTGCCAGCTTCCCAGGCCCCACAGATACGCAGTATTTT. It yields the protein CASFPGPTDTQYF. Drawing the rest from reference TRBV2 and TRBJ2-3, the complete variable domain is EPEVTQTPSHQVTQMGQEVILRCVPISNHLYFYWYRQILGQKVEFLVSFYNNEISEKSEIFDDQFSVERPDGSNFTLKIRSTKLEDSAMYFCASFPGPTDTQYFGPGTRLTVL.

The V and J genes are TRBV4-1 and TRBJ1-2; TRBD1 aligns across 7 bases. Germline lookup yields CDR1 MGHRA and CDR2 YSYEKL. V lost 3 bases and J lost 1; bases outside the gene matches: 8. This CDR3 has 16 amino acids. The CDR3 region is CASSHPGQALNYGYTF. As DNA, the CDR3 is TGCGCCAGCAGCCACCCCGGACAGGCTCTTAACTATGGCTACACCTTC.

This chain links TRBV10-3 with TRBJ1-4; 8 bases line up with TRBD1. Trimming took 6 bases from V and 8 from J; bases not matched to a gene: 5. Germline CDR1 is ENHRY and CDR2 is SYGVKD. The CDR3 contains 13 residues. The CDR3 nucleotides read TGTGCCATCAGGGACAGGGAAGGGGAAAAACTGTTTTTT. This encodes CAIRDREGEKLFF.

DNA for the CDR3: TGTGCCAGCAACAGTATCAGGGAGACCCAGTACTTC. It is translated as CASNSIRETQYF. V is TRBV5-5 and J is TRBJ2-5; the D is unclear. This CDR3 contains 12 residues. V lost 6 bases to trimming and J lost 5 bases, with 11 bases between them. From germline, CDR1 is SGHKS and CDR2 YYEKEE (reference sequence).

J is TRBJ1-5 and V is TRBV28; D gene uncertain. Germline lookup yields CDR1 MDHEN and CDR2 SYDVKM. This CDR3 has 15 residues. Trimming removed 2 bases at V and 0 bases at J, with 8 bases between. The CDR3 region is CASSLGSDSNQPQHF. CDR3 nucleotide sequence: TGTGCCAGCAGTTTAGGTTCAGATAGCAATCAGCCCCAGCATTTT.

This clone was observed a handful of times. V gene TRBV27 combines with J gene TRBJ1-1, with a possible D match to TRBD1 (5 bases). V lost 4 bases, J lost 1 base, and 10 bases lay in between. The CDR3 totals 14 residues. The germline gives CDR1 MNHEY, CDR2 SMNVEV (reference sequence). This CDR3 reads CASSWSGANTEAFF. The CDR3 DNA reads TGTGCCAGCAGTTGGTCTGGGGCGAACACTGAAGCTTTCTTT.